This T cell receptor beta chain emerged from a study of cytomegalovirus exposure and HLA in healthy donors. Study-wide points: An analysis was carried out at a later point. It showed that HLA-associated TCR beta chains were more clonally expanded than equally common non-associated chains.

This PCR relied on a set of 60 Vbeta primers and 13 Jbeta primers. Sequencing used immunoSEQ multiplex PCR; TCRdb keeps in-frame clones, though not all of them. Among fewer than 200,000 clones, roughly 80% were seen once, and the ten largest hold over 2%. With regard to this clone: The target antigen is unknown.

The CDR3 loop spans 16 amino acids. Per germline, CDR1 MGHRA and CDR2 YSYEKL. V lost 4 bases and J lost 4; bases outside the gene matches: 6. The gene calls are TRBV4-1 and TRBJ2-3; 12 nucleotides align to TRBD2. This TCR derives from a man in his sixties in good health and CMV-seronegative. Sequenced input: PBMCs. CDR3: CASSLTTSGGSDTQYF. The CDR3, as DNA: TGCGCCAGCAGCCTAACAACTAGCGGGGGGTCAGATACGCAGTATTTT.